One T cell receptor (beta chain) is described in this entry. This sample stems from a study of OX40 agonist ivuxolimab in advanced cancers. Trimming removed 4 bases from V and 7 bases from J, with 11 bases in between. The CDR3 spans 13 residues. Germline CDR1 SGHDN, CDR2 FVKESK. Method: immunoSEQ multiplex PCR; TCRdb's copy keeps in-frame clones and lacks some. In the table there are 71,000 or so clones, 70% to 90% of which are singletons. The origin of this receptor is an adult with an advanced solid tumor such as melanoma, head and neck, liver or kidney cancer. Sequencing was performed on CD4+ or CD8+ T cells sorted from blood, taken in a trial of the OX40 agonist ivuxolimab. The genes are TRBV14 and TRBJ2-1, with D tentatively TRBD2 (5 bases). CDR3 amino acids: CASSPTRGNEQFF. CDR3 nucleotide sequence: TGTGCCAGCAGCCCAACTAGAGGTAATGAGCAGTTCTTC.